This T cell receptor (beta chain) was sequenced in a study of blood T cell repertoires in COVID-19. Study in general: Samples representing acute and convalescent COVID-19 were sourced from the United States, Italy and Spain.

V shed 0 bases and J 8 bases; nucleotides not matched to a gene: 12. The CDR3 totals 17 residues. Germline loops: CDR1 LGHDT, CDR2 YNNKEL (reference sequence). The table came from immunoSEQ multiplex PCR; TCRdb's copy has only in-frame clones and leaves some out. The table lists roughly 190,000 clones, around nine tenths of them singletons. The sample was peripheral blood. The TCR was taken from a human donor in a cohort sampled during active COVID-19. The rearrangement uses TRBV3-1 (or the pseudogene TRBV3-2) and TRBJ2-1; 8 bases fit TRBD1. The CDR3 reads CASSQDFWQGAKDEQFF. In DNA form, the CDR3 reads TGTGCCAGCAGCCAAGATTTTTGGCAGGGGGCGAAGGATGAGCAGTTCTTC.